The T cell receptor (beta chain) described here comes from a study of T cell responses to AZD1222 COVID-19 vaccine (dated by TCRdb to the early 2020s). Background on the whole study: AZD1222 recipients given second doses at about 4 weeks or at about 12 weeks were pooled, since spike-specific TCR depth and breadth were not found to differ between the two schedules. TCR sequencing was performed for about 250 trial participants, of whom around 200 were given two doses of AZD1222 and roughly 25 were given two doses of MenACWY control vaccine. Enrollment into the trials was organized by age into subgroups of 18-55, 56-69 and 70-plus years, and those subgroups contained roughly 160, 29 and 62 TCR-sequenced participants, respectively. The full study reports these points: Because no day 14 peak-response samples were available, the repertoires could be characterized only after the peak T cell response. Participants were mostly white British, with more females than males. The authors suggested clonal diversity may have been underestimated. In the small 56-69-year group, the increase in depth fell short of significance, most likely because of low power. Nearly half of unique spike-specific TCRs reportedly recognized epitopes outside regions mutated in the B.1.351 and B.1.1.7 variants. The whole spike protein was spanned by vaccine-associated CD4 TCRs, and dominant responses were seen in regions 160-218 and 743-854. Conclusions about previously exposed vaccinees are limited, since just 6 or 7 AZD1222 recipients were seropositive for SARS-CoV-2 at baseline. A significant rise in spike-specific TCR breadth and depth was observed after two AZD1222 doses relative to day 0 and relative to MenACWY recipients.

This sample's time point label indicates: baseline before first vaccination. Vaccinee samples came from UK trials COV001 and COV002, including a single-blind randomized controlled phase 2/3 trial of AZD1222 (ChAdOx1 nCoV-19) in healthy adults. For TCRbeta chain sequencing, PBMC samples from trial participants were taken at day 0 and at day 28 after the second dose. Details on this clone: Its recognized antigen is unknown. No quality values exist for individual bases; no much larger clone is one base distant.

Reading from cysteine to phenylalanine, the CDR3 counts 15 amino acids. Here the CDR3 DNA is all that survives: 45 bases in frame from base 1. The V and J ends are trimmed by 2 bases and 7 bases, leaving 13 bases between them. CDR1 is given as SGHRS and CDR2 as YFSETQ, both from the germline V gene. The CDR3 regions of human TCRbeta chains were analyzed by immunosequencing. The authors' analysis ran thus. TCRs in the repertoires were matched against a reference library of SARS-CoV-2-specific TCRs that had been generated with the MIRA antigen-specificity platform. Breadth meant the fraction of unique TCRs that were SARS-CoV-2-associated, whereas depth meant the fraction of total T cells that were SARS-CoV-2-associated. Using the MIRA data, every spike-specific TCR was mapped to the spike region that the TCR reacted to and assigned to either a CD4 or a CD8 class. Log10-transformed breadth and depth values were compared by one-way ANOVA with Sidak's multiple comparisons tests. In its TCRdb copy, this immuneACCESS table keeps in-frame sequences only and misses some clones. Where compared with another copy, unresolved V genes explain less than half of these, and the others have no known cause. V and J calls and clone size are as listed in that table; D and trimming were resolved from the DNA. The sample records 110,000 to 150,000 clones, 75% to 90% of which are singletons. The top ten hold more than 1.5% of the sample.

The receptor comes from an adult in good health. The sequence is built from TRBV5-1 and TRBJ1-6, with an unclear D gene assignment. The sequenced sample was peripheral blood, obtained on day 0 of AZD1222 vaccination. The CDR3 in this case is CASSFGNSENSPLHF. The DNA reads as follows: TGCGCCAGCAGCTTCGGTAACAGCGAGAATTCACCCCTCCACTTT.